The 14 T cell receptor beta chains in this list originate from one sample, sequenced in a study of T cell responses to AZD1222 COVID-19 vaccine. Some clones are missing from TCRdb's copy, which holds only in-frame ones; the method was immunoSEQ multiplex PCR. The sample has about 150,000 clones, around 89% seen once; the top ten hold approximately 7.2%. The starting material was peripheral blood, obtained on day 0 of AZD1222 vaccination. These receptors all come from an adult in good health.

The gene calls are TRBV19 and TRBJ1-6; the D gene is possibly TRBD1 (6 bases). CDR3 length: 16 amino acids. V dropped 0 bases and J dropped 10 bases, with 16 bases sitting between them. CDR1 and CDR2 from the germline V gene are LNHDA and SQIVND (reference sequence). CDR3 nucleotide sequence: TGTGCCAGTAGTATAGAGGGAGGGGGATTTGGATCACCCCTCCACTTT. Its translation is CASSIEGGGFGSPLHF.

This clone has just one count. The chain has TRBV4-3 and TRBJ1-2; perhaps TRBD1 as D (5 bases). This CDR3 has 15 amino acids. CDR1 is LGHNA and CDR2 is YSLEER in the germline V gene. V was trimmed by 0 bases and J by 4 bases, leaving 12 bases between them. CDR3 DNA sequence: TGCGCCAGCAGCCAAGAGGGGGAGTCGGGCTATGGCTACACCTTC. It translates to CASSQEGESGYGYTF.

This chain joins TRBV4-1 and TRBJ1-5; tentative D call: TRBD1 (5 bases). CDR3 size: 13 residues. CDR1 and CDR2 from the germline V gene are MGHRA and YSYEKL. Trimming pared 6 bases from V and 7 bases from J, leaving 13 bases between. The CDR3, as DNA: TGCGCCAGCAGGAGAGGGGTAGGGCAGCCCCAGCATTTT. Amino acids: CASRRGVGQPQHF.

This rearrangement joins TRBV9 to TRBJ2-7; 11 nucleotides align to TRBD2. This CDR3 comprises 14 residues. Germline loops: CDR1 SGDLS, CDR2 YYNGEE. V gave up 3 bases and J gave up 3 bases; unmatched junction bases: 2. The CDR3 DNA reads as TGTGCCAGCAGCGAGGGACTAGCGGACTACGAGCAGTACTTC. It is translated as CASSEGLADYEQYF.

This chain uses TRBV4-2 with TRBJ2-7; 7 positions agree with TRBD1. CDR1 and CDR2 (germline): LGHNA, YNFKEQ. This CDR3 spans 14 amino acids. With V trimmed by 4 bases and J by 6 bases, 9 bases remained unmatched. CDR3 nucleotide sequence: TGTGCCAGCAGCCTGCTAGGGGACAGTCTCGAGCAGTACTTC. Translation: CASSLLGDSLEQYF.

This clone was recorded only once. This sequence joins TRBV3-1 (or the pseudogene TRBV3-2) and TRBJ1-2; the D gene is possibly TRBD1 (5 bases). Germline CDR1 reads LGHDT; CDR2 reads YNNKEL (reference sequence). The CDR3 consists of 17 residues. Trimming shortened V by 5 bases and J by 7 bases, and 26 bases separated the two germline ends. The CDR3 DNA sequence: TGTGCCAGCAGCTCTACACCGAAGAGGGGCAGCACTCCTGGCTACACCTTC. Its protein is CASSSTPKRGSTPGYTF.

The V gene is TRBV9, the J gene TRBJ2-3, with D hard to call. V was shortened by 0 bases and J by 2 bases, with 4 bases between the two germline ends. The CDR3 is made up of 13 amino acids. Germline V gives CDR1 SGDLS, CDR2 YYNGEE. CDR3 residues: CASSVDNTDTQYF. The CDR3 nucleotides read TGTGCCAGCAGCGTAGATAACACAGATACGCAGTATTTT. The full variable domain, its missing parts supplied by reference TRBV9 and TRBJ2-3, is DSGVTQTPKHLITATGQRVTLRCSPRSGDLSVYWYQQSLDQGLQFLIQYYNGEERAKGNILERFSAQQFPDLHSELNLSSLELGDSALYFCASSVDNTDTQYFGPGTRLTVL.

The chain couples TRBV6-9 to TRBJ2-7, with 7 bases aligning to TRBD1. V gave up 5 bases and J gave up 3 bases; unmatched junction bases: 13. CDR1 and CDR2 from the germline V gene are MNHGY and SVAAGI. CDR3 length: 16 residues. Written as DNA, the CDR3 is TGTGCCAGCAGTCCAATCGCCCGTGGACAGGACTACGAGCAGTACTTC. It yields the protein CASSPIARGQDYEQYF.

The genes are TRBV5-8 and TRBJ2-1, with 12 bases identical to TRBD2. The germline V gene has CDR1 SGHTS and CDR2 YDEGEE. V gave up 0 bases and J gave up 1 base; unmatched junction bases: 8. The CDR3 consists of 19 residues. Here the CDR3 reads CASSLASGGARQSYNEQFF. The CDR3 coding sequence is TGTGCCAGCAGCTTGGCTAGCGGGGGGGCCAGACAGTCCTACAATGAGCAGTTCTTC.

The count of this clone is one. This sequence joins TRBV11-2 and TRBJ1-2; D call uncertain. This CDR3 contains 16 residues. The germline V gene has CDR1 SGHAT and CDR2 FQNNGV. Between the trimmed V and J ends, which lost 1 base and 5 bases, there was a span of 17 bases. This CDR3 is CASSLVGGIYQYGYTF. The CDR3 coding sequence is TGTGCCAGCAGCTTAGTAGGCGGGATTTATCAATATGGCTACACCTTC.

The chain couples TRBV5-1 to TRBJ1-5, with D unresolved. This CDR3 contains 16 residues. Germline V gives CDR1 SGHRS, CDR2 YFSETQ. V lost 5 bases and J lost 0, with 15 bases in between. Written as DNA, the CDR3 is TGCGCCAGCAGTCTCGACGGCGGGCATAGCAATCAGCCCCAGCATTTT. This translates into CASSLDGGHSNQPQHF.

J is TRBJ2-7 and V is TRBV10-1; perhaps TRBD2 as D (5 bases). Germline CDR1 WNHNN, CDR2 SYGVQD (reference sequence). The CDR3 totals 8 residues. CDR3 amino acids: CASRGGFV. The CDR3 nucleotides read TGCGCCAGCAGGGGCGGGTTCGTC.

The chain carries TRBV6-1 and TRBJ1-1; D remains ambiguous. CDR1 is MNHNS, CDR2 SASEGT, per germline. V lost 3 bases, J lost 1 base, and 6 bases lay in between. The CDR3 spans 13 residues. The CDR3: CASSESKNTEAFF. The DNA for the CDR3 is TGTGCCAGCAGTGAGTCCAAGAACACTGAAGCTTTCTTT.

This clone was recorded once. V and J are TRBV7-9 and TRBJ2-3; TRBD1 matches 9 bases. The CDR3 is 16 residues long. With V trimmed by 2 bases and J by 2 bases, 5 bases remained unmatched. CDR1 is SEHNR, CDR2 FQNEAQ, per germline (reference sequence). This chain's CDR3 is CASSLPPQGATDTQYF. The CDR3 region has the DNA TGTGCCAGCAGCTTACCACCACAGGGGGCCACAGATACGCAGTATTTT.